This TCR beta chain appears in the sequencing data of a study of CD8 T cells in Susac syndrome. Germline V gives CDR1 LGHDT, CDR2 YNNKEL (reference sequence). Between the trimmed V and J ends, which lost 1 base and 9 bases, there was a span of 15 bases. The CDR3 covers 14 residues. Findings and limits, study-wide: By the study's own acknowledgment, its TCR sequencing and HLA analysis included relatively few individuals.

Roughly 0.45 to 1 ug RNA was reverse transcribed with random hexamers. The CDR3 of TCR beta was amplified by immunoSEQ multiplex PCR across 54 Vbeta and 13 Jbeta. One entry per CDR3 protein, called by TCRdb with MiXCR from the immunoSEQ multiplex PCR reads. The sample shows around 180,000 distinct CDR3 sequences, almost 96% of them seen only once. A single count supports this clonotype. What it binds is not known. This chain joins TRBV3-1 and TRBJ2-5; tentatively, D is TRBD2 (6 bases). The sequence was obtained from a human donor with multiple sclerosis. The sample was CD4+ T cells from PBMCs. The CDR3 nucleotides are TGTGCCAGCAGCCAAGGGAACGGTCCGGGGGCCCAGTACTTC. As protein: CASSQGNGPGAQYF.